This record looks at one TCR beta chain sequence and its context. Its antigen is still unknown. Individual cDNA molecules each carried unique molecular identifiers attached by the library. TCRdb passed the RACE reads through MiXCR, listing each CDR3 protein once. The sample lists just under 350,000 distinct CDR3 sequences; around 7% were seen once. This sample is drawn from a study of human T cells and chemical hapten exposure. Across the whole study: Donors were sensitized with 2% DPC on the upper inner arm.

Time point defined: patch test 1, 2 weeks after DPC sensitization. Treatment of the sample: therapeutic diphenylcyclopropenone sensitization with weekly scalp DPC. The study, taken as a whole, reports: After DPC sensitization, TCRs above 1 in 1000 frequency showed no change.

The TCR comes from a woman between 18 and 29 years old with alopecia areata. Some clones in this sample may be carry-over from other donors' samples. The input for sequencing was whole blood, taken in connection with sensitization to the hapten diphenylcyclopropenone (DPC).

CDR3 nucleotides: TGTGCCAGCAGGGCGGGGGGCGCAAACGGAAACACTGAAGCTTTCTTT. It translates to CASRAGGANGNTEAFF. The rearrangement uses TRBV5-4 and TRBJ1-1; D may be TRBD1 (6 bases). This CDR3 comprises 16 residues. The germline V gene has CDR1 SGHNT and CDR2 YYREEE (reference sequence). With 5 bases removed from V and 2 bases from J, the gap between germline ends came to 19 bases.